This T cell receptor (beta chain) was identified in a study of T cell changes during pregnancy in multiple sclerosis. Profiled with immunoSEQ multiplex PCR; TCRdb holds only in-frame clones, not every one. This sample has roughly 40,000 clones, with about 88% found just once. V lost 6 bases and J 7 bases, leaving 12 bases between the germline ends. The CDR3 is 12 residues long. In germline, CDR1 is MRHNA, CDR2 SNTAGT. The genes are TRBV6-4 and TRBJ1-2; D is perhaps TRBD1 (6 bases). Sample: CD8+ T cells from peripheral blood mononuclear cells, taken in the first trimester of pregnancy. The TCR was taken from a female donor with multiple sclerosis, enrolled in a pregnancy study. CDR3 nucleotides: TGTGCCAGCAGGGACAGCTCCCGTGGCTACACCTTC. Its protein is CASRDSSRGYTF.